The T cell receptor (beta chain) described here comes from a study of T cells in Graves' hyperthyroidism and ophthalmopathy. This clonotype has more than one count but fewer than ten. TCR beta CDR3 region amplification was performed from RNA transcripts. Initially, a first-round RT-PCR of the TCR CDR3 employed the HTBI primer set. A single record per CDR3 protein comes from TCRdb applying MiXCR to the multiplex PCR reads. In the table there are around 800,000 distinct CDR3 sequences, 35% to 40% of which are singletons. This sequence was found in a man aged 18 to 29 with Graves' hyperthyroidism. The sample was blood.

The CDR3 sequence: CASSLPTYYLQETQYF. CDR3 DNA: TGTGCCAGCAGCTTACCTACTTACTACCTCCAAGAGACCCAGTACTTC. The V gene is TRBV5-6, the J gene TRBJ2-5; D is undetermined. The V and J ends lost 2 bases and 1 base respectively, with 15 bases between them. Germline V gives CDR1 SGHDT, CDR2 YYEEEE. This CDR3 has 16 amino acids.